This T cell receptor (beta chain) is from a study of T cell responses to AZD1222 COVID-19 vaccine. V was pared by 2 bases and J by 0 bases, with 3 bases of the junction left unmatched. The CDR3 runs to 16 residues. Germline assignment: CDR1 LGHDT and CDR2 YNNKEL (reference sequence). TCRdb keeps only in-frame clones here, not all; method: immunoSEQ multiplex PCR. The sample has under 200,000 clones, 80% to 95% seen once; the top ten hold 1% to 1.5%. The rearrangement links TRBV3-1 (or the pseudogene TRBV3-2) to TRBJ1-5, with TRBD1 matching 8 bases. The sequenced sample was peripheral blood, obtained on day 0 of AZD1222 vaccination. The receptor was derived from an adult in good health. The chain's CDR3 is CASSQQGAYSNQPQHF. The CDR3 coding sequence is TGTGCCAGCAGCCAACAGGGGGCCTATAGCAATCAGCCCCAGCATTTT.